Listed below are T cell receptor beta chains from one sample, sequenced in a study of T cell responses to AZD1222 COVID-19 vaccine. The repertoire was sequenced with immunoSEQ multiplex PCR; TCRdb's copy has only in-frame clones and lacks some. Of 50,000 to 55,000 clones in the sample, 84% were seen once. The specimen was peripheral blood, collected on day 0 of AZD1222 vaccination. These TCRs come from an adult in good health. The CDR3 runs from the conserved cysteine through the conserved F or W. Fields, in order: V gene, D gene, J gene, CDR3 protein. A D gene is named only where the DNA matches it firmly.

TRBV7-6,TRBD1,TRBJ2-3,CASSLGQGVNTDTQYF
TRBV19,TRBD1,TRBJ1-2,CASHLRATGGDYGYTF
TRBV15,NA,TRBJ2-3,CATSQRGGAADTQYF
TRBV7-9,NA,TRBJ2-1,CASSLPRRRGENEQFF
TRBV7-9,NA,TRBJ1-2,CASSRPGAFGYTF
TRBV7-2,TRBD2,TRBJ2-3,CASSLAGLAGVADTQYF
TRBV6-5,TRBD1,TRBJ1-1,CASRVTGDNTEAFF
TRBV5-1,NA,TRBJ1-2,CASSKQGEGGYTF
TRBV6-5,NA,TRBJ2-3,CASVSTGDTQYF
TRBV18,TRBD1,TRBJ1-6,CASSPSPGQDANSPLHF
TRBV6-6,TRBD1,TRBJ2-7,CASSYPLGQGAGEQYF
TRBV7-2,TRBD1,TRBJ1-2,CASSLAMRDRRAGYTF
TRBV19,NA,TRBJ2-7,CASSRTAPGEQYF
TRBV4-2,NA,TRBJ1-3,CASSQGQARSGNTIYF
TRBV7-2,NA,TRBJ1-5,CASSLAVGQPQHF
TRBV5-6,NA,TRBJ2-7,CASSLYLSNEQYF
TRBV5-6,TRBD1,TRBJ1-1,CASSSPGQGGTEAFF
TRBV19,TRBD1,TRBJ2-2,CASSERQGNTGELFF
TRBV6-2/TRBV6-3,TRBD2,TRBJ2-7,CASSLAETYEQYF
TRBV19,NA,TRBJ1-1,CASSMGHRNTEAFF
TRBV7-3,NA,TRBJ2-6,CASSLNWDGFSGANVLTF
TRBV7-6,NA,TRBJ1-1,CASSLTLRELVF
TRBV5-6,NA,TRBJ1-1,CASSTHLRTDMNTEAFF
TRBV5-4,NA,TRBJ2-7,CASSLDSGAGYEQYF
TRBV21-1,NA,TRBJ1-1,CASSKGARTGTGWTEAFF
TRBV5-4,TRBD1,TRBJ2-7,CASSSPGQGGYEQYF
TRBV6-2/TRBV6-3,NA,TRBJ2-5,CASSYSSTWGQGYETQYF
TRBV6-1,NA,TRBJ2-7,CASSEAQGVPYEQYF
TRBV6-2/TRBV6-3,NA,TRBJ2-3,CASSLQGTDTQYF
TRBV9,TRBD2,TRBJ2-2,CASSPGTSGTGELFF
TRBV4-2,NA,TRBJ2-1,CASSQVGGNEQFF
TRBV7-2,TRBD2,TRBJ2-2,CASSLSWSGRASGELFF
TRBV11-3,NA,TRBJ2-5,CASSTKTTGYVETQYF